This entry concerns a single T cell receptor beta chain. A far bigger clonotype differs at one base, so this is likely a read error. Time point defined: before trial treatment. Covering alpha and beta chains, TRAV- and TRBV-specific primers were used for the first-strand cDNA. TCRs were put through 20 to 25 PCR cycles of amplification with Phusion. A constant-region primer and the V-primer adapter served as the primer pair. TCRdb called the reads again in MiXCR, with one record for every CDR3 protein. The sample includes tens of thousands of distinct CDR3 sequences, roughly 30% of them seen just once. CDR1 and CDR2 from the germline V gene are SEHNR and FQNEAQ (reference sequence). The V and J ends lost 1 base and 7 bases respectively, with 7 bases between them. The CDR3 is 13 amino acids. This entry is derived from a study of low-dose radiotherapy and immunotherapy resistance in tumors. For the study at large: A dose of 1 Gy per fraction every two weeks went to Cohort 2, totaling 13 Gy over 26 weeks. Intravenous nivolumab 240 mg every two weeks plus ipilimumab 1 mg/kg every six weeks was given to patients. Starting cycle 1 day 1, oral aspirin 300 mg was given daily for four cycles.

The chain couples TRBV7-9 to TRBJ1-4; D is undetermined. The source of this sequence is a female donor with ovarian cancer. This specimen was PBMCs, taken before treatment. The CDR3 sequence: CASSLVTGEKLFF. As DNA, the CDR3 is TGTGCCAGCAGCTTAGTTACGGGTGAAAAACTGTTTTTT.